The clone carrying this T cell receptor (beta chain) was detected a few times. Its cognate antigen is unknown. TCRdb recomputed calls from the 5' RACE reads with MiXCR, one row per CDR3 protein. The table records approximately 300,000 distinct CDR3 sequences, 6.5% to 8.5% of them present only once. The data stem from a study of T cells after yellow fever vaccination. In the study overall: Preparing low-cell-number fractions relied on SMART-Seq v4 Ultra Low Input. Study findings and constraints: Clonotypes appearing in both CD4 and CD8 compartments existed, and their share was small. Post-booster reappearance was seen for most primary-vaccination clones (around 97% CD4, around 89% CD8). Contaminants from the bulk population, in the form of abundant clonotypes, could be found in FACS-sorted repertoires.

The CDR3 is 13 amino acids. CDR1 and CDR2 (germline): SQVTM, ANQGSEA. J was trimmed by 3 bases and V by 7 bases; bases with no gene match: 5. Sequenced here: PBMCs, sampled approximately 47 days after the first yellow fever vaccination. This clonotype was obtained from a man aged 18 to 29 who received the YFV17D yellow fever vaccine. The rearrangement links TRBV29-1 to TRBJ2-7; 11 nucleotides align to TRBD2. The CDR3 nucleotides read TGCAGCGCTGTGGGACTAGCGGTCTACGAGCAGTACTTC. Protein sequence: CSAVGLAVYEQYF.